A single sample is the source of the 20 T cell receptor beta chains below, sequenced in a study of control samples from healthy donors and cancer patients. The assay was immunoSEQ multiplex PCR, and TCRdb's table has in-frame clones only and misses some. The sample shows about 250,000 clones, over 70% of them seen only once. The source material was PBMCs. The receptors stem from a woman aged 60 to 75 with lung cancer.

Points on this clone: This may stem from a read error, because a much larger clone lies one nucleotide away. The chain's CDR3 is CAISEGQDDSSGNTIYF. The CDR3 DNA reads TGTGCCATCAGTGAGGGACAGGATGATTCATCAGGAAACACCATATATTTT. J is TRBJ1-3 and V is TRBV10-3, with 7 bases aligning to TRBD1. V dropped 2 bases and J dropped 4; count of bases not matched to a gene: 11. Germline V gene sequence: CDR1 ENHRY, CDR2 SYGVKD. The CDR3 is 17 amino acids.

The genes are TRBV6-5 and TRBJ2-4, with 8 bases aligning to TRBD1. CDR3 length: 15 amino acids. CDR1 and CDR2 from the germline V gene are MNHEY and SVGAGI. V lost 6 bases to trimming and J lost 7 bases; unmatched junction nucleotides: 11. The DNA for the CDR3 is TGTGCCAGCAGAAGGGACAGGATAGTAGTGAACATTCAGTACTTC. Its protein product is CASRRDRIVVNIQYF.

V is TRBV10-3 and J is TRBJ1-2; D is ambiguous. The length of the CDR3 is 14 residues. Germline lookup yields CDR1 ENHRY and CDR2 SYGVKD. With 2 bases removed from V and 4 bases from J, the gap between germline ends came to 11 bases. The CDR3 sequence: CAISEMEIGYGYTF. The CDR3 nucleotides are TGTGCCATCAGTGAGATGGAGATCGGCTATGGCTACACCTTC.

This sequence joins TRBV7-3 and TRBJ2-2; 7 bases map to TRBD2. Germline V gene lookup returns CDR1 SGHTA and CDR2 FQGTGA. This CDR3 contains 15 residues. V lost 3 bases, J lost 7 bases, and 8 bases stayed unmatched. In DNA form, the CDR3 reads TGTGCCAGCAGCTTGGGTAGCGGGTGGAACGGGGAGCTGTTTTTT. Translation gives CASSLGSGWNGELFF.

The CDR3 DNA sequence: TGTGCTAGTGGTTTGGTATCGGAGACCCAGTACTTC. It encodes CASGLVSETQYF. This sequence joins TRBV12-5 and TRBJ2-5; D not certain. Looked up from germline, CDR1 is LGHNT and CDR2 is FRNRAP. The CDR3 extends over 12 amino acids. Trimming pared 0 bases from V and 5 bases from J, leaving 4 bases between.

The V call is TRBV9, the J call TRBJ2-7, with D perhaps TRBD1 (6 bases). The J call is in doubt because the DNA end fits TRBJ2-1 better. Germline V CDR1 and CDR2: SGDLS, YYNGEE. The CDR3 is 15 amino acids. The CDR3 loop is CASSVSGVTYNEQFF. CDR3 DNA: TGTGCCAGCAGCGTGTCAGGGGTAACCTACAATGAGCAGTTCTTC.

The genes are TRBV7-9 and TRBJ2-3, with unresolved D. The CDR3 runs to 14 residues. Germline V gene sequence: CDR1 SEHNR, CDR2 FQNEAQ (reference sequence). V was pared by 7 bases and J by 1 base, with 12 bases between. CDR3 nucleotides: TGTGCCAGCACCAAGGGATCCGGCACAGATACGCAGTATTTT. Protein sequence: CASTKGSGTDTQYF.

The chain has TRBV18 and TRBJ2-7; D is uncertain. The CDR3 extends over 13 amino acids. Germline loops: CDR1 KGHSH, CDR2 LQKENI. V lost 3 bases and J lost 0, with 6 bases in between. The CDR3 loop is CASSPANSYEQYF. The CDR3 DNA follows: TGTGCCAGCTCACCGGCCAACTCCTACGAGCAGTACTTC.

V is TRBV12-3 or TRBV12-4 and J is TRBJ1-2; the D is unclear. Trimming pared 10 bases from V and 1 base from J, leaving 7 bases between. The CDR3 extends over 11 amino acids. The CDR3 DNA is TGTGCCACCGCTTTTAACTATGGCTACACCTTC. This sequence encodes CATAFNYGYTF.

The V call is TRBV29-1, the J call TRBJ1-1, with TRBD1 matching over 9 bases. The V gene's germline CDR1 is SQVTM and CDR2 ANQGSEA. Germline trimming cut 4 bases from V and 6 bases from J; bases unmatched to any gene: 6. CDR3 size: 13 residues. For the CDR3, the DNA is TGCAGCGTTGTTGGCGGGACAGGGCCTGAAGCTTTCTTT. It specifies CSVVGGTGPEAFF.

The chain carries TRBV7-9 and TRBJ2-7; 8 nucleotides line up with TRBD1. The V and J ends lost 7 bases and 0 bases, in that order; junction bases with no gene match: 5. CDR3 length: 14 residues. Germline V gene lookup returns CDR1 SEHNR and CDR2 FQNEAQ (reference sequence). The CDR3 loop is CASNPGTGSYEQYF. The CDR3 DNA reads TGTGCCAGCAATCCCGGGACAGGCTCCTACGAGCAGTACTTC.

In its sample, this clone was seen once. This chain links TRBV11-2 with TRBJ1-3; TRBD1 matches 7 bases. Germline V lookup: CDR1 SGHAT, CDR2 FQNNGV. V gave up 3 bases and J gave up 0 bases; unmatched junction bases: 2. The CDR3 length is 15 residues. The CDR3 loop is CASSLDRSSGNTIYF. The CDR3 bases are TGTGCCAGCAGCTTGGACAGGAGCTCTGGAAACACCATATATTTT.

This chain links TRBV10-3 with TRBJ2-1; 7 bases map to TRBD2. The CDR3 covers 12 residues. J was trimmed by 8 bases and V by 7 bases; bases with no gene match: 5. Germline assignment: CDR1 ENHRY and CDR2 SYGVKD. The CDR3 region is CAIKGTIDEQFF. The CDR3 DNA reads as TGTGCCATCAAGGGGACTATCGATGAGCAGTTCTTC.

This clone was recorded a few times. This chain links TRBV3-1 (or the pseudogene TRBV3-2) with TRBJ1-2; D gene ambiguous. Germline CDR1 reads LGHDT; CDR2 reads YNNKEL (reference sequence). The CDR3 has 16 residues. Trimming took off 1 base at V and 5 bases at J, with 17 bases between the two ends. The CDR3 DNA follows: TGTGCCAGCAGCCAAGCCCCGGTGGGTTCTGGGTATGGCTACACCTTC. Its translation is CASSQAPVGSGYGYTF.

This clone occurred a few times. The chain is built from TRBV10-3 and TRBJ1-6; D might be TRBD1 (5 bases). Deletions cut 0 bases from V and 7 bases from J, with 10 bases between. This CDR3 is built from 15 residues. Germline loops: CDR1 ENHRY, CDR2 SYGVKD. The CDR3 loop reads CAISESRGLNSPLHF. The CDR3 nucleotides are TGTGCCATCAGTGAGTCTAGGGGCCTCAATTCACCCCTCCACTTT.

The chain links TRBV19 to TRBJ2-7; 7 bases align to TRBD1. V gave up 8 bases and J gave up 6 bases; unmatched junction bases: 13. The CDR3 loop spans 14 amino acids. CDR1 and CDR2 from the germline V gene are LNHDA and SQIVND (reference sequence). In DNA form, the CDR3 reads TGTGCCAGTGGAGTCGGACAGGTTTTCGGCGAGCAGTACTTC. Protein sequence: CASGVGQVFGEQYF.

V gene TRBV19 combines with J gene TRBJ1-5; D not certain. V was trimmed by 10 bases and J by 0 bases, leaving 16 bases between them. Germline V gives CDR1 LNHDA, CDR2 SQIVND (reference sequence). The CDR3 consists of 15 residues. This CDR3 reads CATQDLMGSNQPQHF. The CDR3, as DNA: TGTGCCACCCAAGACCTAATGGGTAGCAATCAGCCCCAGCATTTT.

The V and J genes are TRBV3-1 (or the pseudogene TRBV3-2) and TRBJ2-2; 10 bases fit TRBD2. There are 15 residues in the CDR3. CDR1 and CDR2 from the germline V gene are LGHDT and YNNKEL (reference sequence). The V and J ends lost 5 bases and 7 bases, in that order; junction bases with no gene match: 7. DNA for the CDR3: TGTGCCAGCAGCGTAGCGGGGGGCCGTGTCGGGGAGCTGTTTTTT. Its translation is CASSVAGGRVGELFF.

The chain carries TRBV6-5 and TRBJ1-4; tentative D call: TRBD1 (5 bases). V was trimmed by 6 bases and J by 2 bases, leaving 10 bases between them. CDR1 and CDR2 (germline): MNHEY, SVGAGI. CDR3 length: 14 amino acids. The CDR3 sequence: CASSGGSTNEKLFF. DNA for the CDR3: TGTGCCAGCAGCGGGGGGTCTACTAATGAAAAACTGTTTTTT.

This clone was picked up a small number of times. This chain uses TRBV5-1 with TRBJ1-5; no firm D call. V lost 6 bases to trimming and J lost 9 bases, with 13 bases between them. Germline values: CDR1 SGHRS, CDR2 YFSETQ. The CDR3 covers 12 residues. The CDR3 DNA reads as TGCGCCAGCACAAGGGTCTGGACGCCCCAGCATTTT. Its protein product is CASTRVWTPQHF.